The source of this T cell receptor beta chain is a study of cytomegalovirus exposure and HLA in healthy donors (TCRdb year 2017). Notes on the research overall: In an earlier analysis of roughly 500 of the donors, 250 to 350 Gb of sequence data and some 120 million unique TCR beta sequences from about 179 million T cells were reported. An early release covering around 630 HLA-typed donors comprised about 320 gigabases of sequencing data and approximately 80 million unique TCR sequences. The genetic ancestry cluster associated with self-reported Caucasian donors included around 76% of the 398 genotyped donors. The study aimed to test whether signatures of past pathogen exposure could be identified by cataloging public T cell receptors. The T cell repertoires of around 730 subjects were profiled by immunosequencing and related to cytomegalovirus serostatus. A separate validation cohort of approximately 120 different subjects was used in addition to the roughly 700-subject first cohort. To predict cytomegalovirus infection status, the study brought together high-throughput TCR immunosequencing, statistical association of individual TCRs with disease status, and machine learning. A later analysis re-analyzed previously published TCR beta repertoires from roughly 600 donors and added high-resolution HLA genotyping to study TCR occurrence patterns. In the later analysis, no new phenotypic data were used to find candidate immune exposures; instead, reliance was placed on TCR beta sequences and their occurrence across donors. An earlier analysis of around 580 of the donors used high-throughput TCR beta sequencing to judge whether each TCR beta V gene segment behaved as functional or pseudogenic. Donor age, sex, ethnicity and CMV serostatus were compiled alongside the repertoire data. In a later genetic analysis, genome-wide SNP genotypes for about 65% of the roughly 700 donors were used, and that subset was treated as a discovery cohort. Every discovery cohort repertoire had been produced on one sequencing platform. Both class I and class II loci were covered by HLA typing, at four-digit resolution. Typing coverage differed by locus: A, B, C, DRB1 and DQB1 were typed in about 620-640 donors, DQA1 in roughly 510, DPA1 in over 600, and DPB1 in 472. Roughly 5 DR-DQ haplotypes were handled as single units for association and clustering, since linkage in the cohort was strong. On average, roughly 240,000 unique TCR beta nucleotide sequences were sequenced per donor among a few hundred genotyped donors of the cohort, with 15% to 20% of those sequences being non-productive.

General findings and caveats noted by the study authors: Linkage disequilibrium might explain the correlated functional status among segregating V segments, but an unknown experimental factor could not be ruled out. Because counts were too low, more than 15 rarely observed V segments, including chromosome 9 orphons, were excluded from the earlier analysis of 587 of the donors. V-gene and J-gene trimming of TCR beta chains was associated with a missense DCLRE1C variant in a later genetic analysis, and the association was replicated in an independent cohort. Presence/absence analyses assumed roughly uniform sequencing depth across donors, an assumption that may not hold. In a later analysis, over 15,000 TCR beta sequences were associated with specific HLA alleles at a false discovery rate of 0.05. A further reported finding was that TCR beta sequences accurately predicted the HLA-A and HLA-B alleles for most subjects in the first cohort. An earlier analysis of around 500 of the donors showed that most TCR beta V segments appeared in productive rearrangements either about 90% or about 30% of the time, which broadly matched IMGT annotations. A later genetic analysis reported fewer N-insertions in productive TCRs among donors in an Asian-associated ancestry cluster than the roughly 720-donor mean. The study listed 164 TCR beta chains as associated with cytomegalovirus. A later analysis found that TCR association rates varied across HLA loci, with DRB1 alleles showing the most associated TCRs and HLA-C alleles the fewest. Because HLA typing was missing for some donors at each locus, association tests included only the typed subset. A later analysis found that most CMV-associated TCR beta chains appeared HLA-restricted, with HLA associations seemingly driven largely by CMV exposure. Most TCR sequences were observed very rarely across donors, whereas some public TCRs were present in many individuals. The cohort was sequenced for TCR beta chains only, and without alpha or paired-chain data the features that could be detected were limited. The authors suggested that the approach could potentially be generalized to other disease states and immunological phenotypes. Compared with equally common non-associated chains, HLA-associated TCR beta chains in a later analysis were more clonally expanded and had lower generation probabilities. In a later analysis, several top co-occurrence clusters were reported to appear linked to parvovirus B19, influenza, CMV and Epstein-Barr virus. In both the original and validation cohorts, the classifier was reported to diagnose cytomegalovirus status with high specificity and sensitivity. Some IMGT-functional V segments, including TRBV6-2 and TRBV6-3, could not be told apart with the 87-base-pair reads, so those segments were excluded. The only immune exposure information available for the cohort was CMV serostatus. In vitro tests confirmed that a few of the cytomegalovirus-associated TCR beta chains recognize cytomegalovirus antigens. When HLA alleles, especially DR and DQ, strongly co-occurred, attributing TCR associations to individual alleles was difficult. A cluster of highly shared sequence variants was judged likely to be a technical artifact of the sequencing pipeline.

To note about this clone: The antigen this receptor binds is unknown. No qualities accompany the bases; no much larger clone lies one base away.

Libraries were prepared through the immunoSEQ multiplex PCR assay. For the multiplex PCR, a mixture combining 60 forward primers for TCR Vbeta segments and 13 reverse primers for TCR Jbeta segments was used. Amplification of the CDR3 region of rearranged TCR beta genes was performed with a multiplex PCR assay on genomic DNA. On the Illumina HiSeq System, the amplified TCR beta libraries were sequenced as 87-base-pair reads. Under the source paper's analysis protocol: In a later analysis, some 80 million unique TCR beta chains were counted across the 500 to 850 repertoires, and about 10 million of these chains were shared by at least two donors. Raw reads were error-corrected and collapsed into unique sequences by a nearest-neighbor algorithm in which closely related sequences were merged to remove PCR and sequencing errors. Alignment of CDR3 sequences to IMGT reference sequences was used to assign V, D and J gene segments. For a sequence to be retained, at least a six-nucleotide match to both a V gene segment and a J gene segment was required. A rearrangement was called productive if the CDR3 had no stop codons and remained in frame with V and J, and every other rearrangement was called non-productive. Following IMGT convention, CDR3 was defined as the stretch from the second conserved V-encoded cysteine up to the conserved J-encoded phenylalanine. In an earlier analysis of 500 to 650 of the donors, sequences lacking an unambiguous match to a single V gene segment were excluded. In an earlier analysis of 450 to 700 of the donors, V segments were called functional above 56.7% productive rearrangements and were called segregating when the between-donor standard deviation exceeded 5%. A statistical classification framework was built to diagnose cytomegalovirus status from the catalog of TCR beta chain sequences. V and J gene assignment, in a later analysis, came from comparing TCR nucleotide sequences with IMGT/GENE-DB human TR gene sequences. The TCRdist pipeline was used in a later analysis to assign CDR3 sequences and most-parsimonious VDJ recombination scenarios. A later analysis defined each TCR beta chain by its CDR3 amino acid sequence plus V-gene family, and excluded reads lacking a unique V-gene family. In a later analysis, around 600 highly shared, low-generation-probability nucleotide sequences were removed to address suspected cross-contamination and a sequencing artifact. For each public chain, a later analysis derived a clonal expansion index from normalized ranks of inferred template counts within each repertoire. A later analysis computed generation probabilities with a VDJ recombination model fitted to out-of-frame rearrangements, and checked the results against IGoR. In a later analysis, hypergeometric tests were used to score TCR-TCR, TCR-HLA and TCR-CMV co-occurrence, with a repertoire-size bias correction applied to TCR pairs. A later analysis estimated false discovery rates by permuting HLA or CMV assignments 20 times. In a later analysis, co-occurring TCRs were grouped with DBSCAN, and TCRdist sequence similarity was added when clustering was performed within HLA-allele-positive subsets. Repertoires with fewer than 30,000 or more than 120,000 public chains, plus five repertoires with anomalous nucleotide sharing, were excluded from co-occurrence clustering. In its TCRdb copy, this immuneACCESS table keeps in-frame sequences only and misses some clones. Where compared with another copy, unresolved V genes explain less than half of these, and the others have no known cause. The DNA gave D and trimming, while V, J and clone size come from that table. The sample table holds around 200,000 clones, of which around 74% were seen once. Around 3.1% of the sample goes to the ten largest clones.

CDR1 and CDR2, per the germline V gene, are MNHEY and SVGAGI. From the cysteine up to the phenylalanine, the CDR3 has a length of 14 residues. Only the CDR3 portion is preserved as DNA: 42 bases, with reading frame beginning at the first base. The cohort consisted of approximately 670 healthy bone marrow donors. At the time of sampling, every cohort member was nominally healthy, though immune exposures that went unrecorded were likely present. The donor tested CMV seronegative and was one of the 352 seronegative cohort members. A peripheral blood sample was collected from each donor, and TCR beta sequencing was performed on peripheral blood mononuclear cells. Genomic DNA was extracted from the blood cell samples with the Qiagen DNeasy Blood Extraction Kit.

In this chain, TRBV6-5 is recombined with TRBJ2-5, with 12 junctional bases fitting TRBD2. The DNA end is more similar to TRBJ2-7, so the J call may be wrong. Sequencing used PBMCs. This sequence was found in a female donor in good health and CMV-seronegative. The DNA sequence follows: TGTGCCAGCAGTTCCACTAGCGGGAGGTACGAGCAGTACTTC. This translates into CASSSTSGRYEQYF.